The subject of this entry is one TCR beta chain. Sequencing used immunoSEQ multiplex PCR; TCRdb keeps in-frame clones, though not all of them. The sample lists some 150,000 clones, around 80% seen once, with approximately 9% in the top ten. These data are taken from a study of blood T cell repertoires in COVID-19. The CDR3 length is 15 residues. V shed 4 bases and J shed 5 bases, with 18 bases lying between them. Germline assignment: CDR1 SGHRS and CDR2 YFSETQ. The chain carries TRBV5-1 and TRBJ2-5; possibly TRBD2 for D (6 bases). The sequenced sample was peripheral blood. The TCR was taken from a woman aged 80 or older in a cohort sampled during active or convalescent COVID-19. CDR3 in amino acids: CASSPQRTGGETQYF. The CDR3 nucleotides read TGCGCCAGCAGCCCTCAGCGCACAGGAGGGGAGACCCAGTACTTC.